The entry that follows covers one T cell receptor (beta chain) sequence. Antigen specificity is unknown. The source of the sample is a study of cytomegalovirus exposure and HLA in healthy donors. Study results and limitations: Rare TCR sequences dominated, though some public TCRs recurred in many donors.

PCR used 60 Vbeta primers and 13 Jbeta primers. Repertoires were generated with immunoSEQ multiplex PCR, while TCRdb's copy carries only in-frame clones and drops some. The sample lists approximately 160,000 clones, over 65% seen once, with 2.5% to 3.5% in the top ten. This CDR3 is 14 amino acids long. Germline values: CDR1 SGHDT, CDR2 YYEEEE. The trim removed 4 bases at V and 5 bases at J, leaving 8 bases unmatched. The sequencing input was PBMCs. This rearrangement joins TRBV5-6 to TRBJ2-5; 7 bases fit TRBD1. The clonotype originates from a woman aged 40 to 55 in good health and CMV-seropositive. The CDR3 DNA reads TGTGCCAGCAGCCCACAGGGGATTTACGAGACCCAGTACTTC. Translating gives CASSPQGIYETQYF.